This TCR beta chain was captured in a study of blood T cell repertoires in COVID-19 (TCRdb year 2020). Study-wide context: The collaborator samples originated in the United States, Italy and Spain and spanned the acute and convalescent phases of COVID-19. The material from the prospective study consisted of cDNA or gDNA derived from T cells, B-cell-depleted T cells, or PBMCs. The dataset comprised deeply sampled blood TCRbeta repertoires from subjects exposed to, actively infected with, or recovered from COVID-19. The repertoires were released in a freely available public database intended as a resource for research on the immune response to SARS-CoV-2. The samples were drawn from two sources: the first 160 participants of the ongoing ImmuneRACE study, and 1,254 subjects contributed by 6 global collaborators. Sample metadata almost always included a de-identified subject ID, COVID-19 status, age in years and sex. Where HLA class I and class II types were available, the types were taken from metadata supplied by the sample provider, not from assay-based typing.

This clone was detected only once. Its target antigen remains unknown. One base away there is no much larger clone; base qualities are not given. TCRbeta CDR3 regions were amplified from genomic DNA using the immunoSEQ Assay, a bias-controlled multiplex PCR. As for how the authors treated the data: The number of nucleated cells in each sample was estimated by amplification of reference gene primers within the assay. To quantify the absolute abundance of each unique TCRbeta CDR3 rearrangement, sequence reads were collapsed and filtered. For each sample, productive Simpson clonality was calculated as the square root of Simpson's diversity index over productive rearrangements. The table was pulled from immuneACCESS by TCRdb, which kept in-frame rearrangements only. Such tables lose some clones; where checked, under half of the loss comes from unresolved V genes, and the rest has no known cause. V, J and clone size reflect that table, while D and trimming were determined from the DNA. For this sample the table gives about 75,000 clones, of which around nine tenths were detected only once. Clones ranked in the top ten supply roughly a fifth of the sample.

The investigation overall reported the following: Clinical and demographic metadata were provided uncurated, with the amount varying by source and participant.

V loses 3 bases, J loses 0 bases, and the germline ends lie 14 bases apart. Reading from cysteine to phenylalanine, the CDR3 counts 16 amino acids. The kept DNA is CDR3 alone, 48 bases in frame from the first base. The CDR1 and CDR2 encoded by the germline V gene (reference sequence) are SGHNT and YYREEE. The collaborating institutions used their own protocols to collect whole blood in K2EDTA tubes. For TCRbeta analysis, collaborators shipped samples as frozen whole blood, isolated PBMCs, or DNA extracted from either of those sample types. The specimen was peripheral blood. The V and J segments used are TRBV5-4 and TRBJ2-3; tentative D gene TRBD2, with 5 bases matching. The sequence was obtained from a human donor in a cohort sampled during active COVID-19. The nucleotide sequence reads TGTGCCAGCAGCTCCCGGACTTTCGCTAGCACAGATACGCAGTATTTT. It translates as CASSSRTFASTDTQYF.